Included here is one T cell receptor (beta chain) sequence, with context. The data belong to a study of T cell repertoires in cytomegalovirus infection. J gave up 7 bases and V 5 bases, and 4 bases lay outside the gene matches. There are 12 residues in the CDR3. The germline V gene has CDR1 GTSNPN and CDR2 SVGIG (reference sequence). One entry per CDR3 protein results from TCRdb running MiXCR on the reads. There are about 100,000 distinct CDR3 sequences in the sample; about 25% occur only once, and roughly 43% lies in the top ten. The chain recombines TRBV30 with TRBJ1-5, with TRBD1 matching 8 bases. The source of this sequence is a human donor in good health (CMV status not recorded). Some clones in this sample may be carry-over from other donors' samples. The sequenced material came from CD8+ T cells from PBMCs. Written as DNA, the CDR3 is TGTGCCTGGGGACAGGGCGGGCAGCCCCAGCATTTT. Protein: CAWGQGGQPQHF.